These 19 T cell receptor beta chains originate from one sample sequenced in a study of neoadjuvant anti-PD-1 for oral cavity cancer. The method was immunoSEQ multiplex PCR; TCRdb's version includes in-frame clones alone and lacks a portion of them. The data contain about 16,000 clones, 55% to 80% of them seen just once; the ten biggest clones take up 2.8%. The sample here was PBMCs, taken before nivolumab (anti-PD-1) treatment. The receptor source for this set is a person aged 35 to 85 with oral cavity squamous cell carcinoma.

CDR3 sequence: CANGDRRASGNEQFF. The CDR3 nucleotides read TGTGCCAACGGGGATCGGAGGGCCTCGGGTAATGAGCAGTTCTTC. This chain joins TRBV9 and TRBJ2-1; weak D call: TRBD2 (6 bases). V was pared by 9 bases and J by 7 bases, with 23 bases between. The CDR3 is made up of 15 amino acids. CDR1 is SGDLS and CDR2 is YYNGEE in the germline V gene.

This clone was seen more than once but under ten times. V and J are TRBV19 and TRBJ1-2; D is unclear. Looked up from germline, CDR1 is LNHDA and CDR2 is SQIVND (reference sequence). The CDR3 has 13 residues. Trimming took off 7 bases at V and 3 bases at J, with 12 bases between the two ends. CDR3 protein: CASIGIGYYGYTF. The CDR3 region has the DNA TGTGCCAGTATCGGAATCGGATACTATGGCTACACCTTC. Full variable domain (remainder filled in from reference TRBV19 and TRBJ1-2): DGGITQSPKYLFRKEGQNVTLSCEQNLNHDAMYWYRQDPGQGLRLIYYSQIVNDFQKGDIAEGYSVSREKKESFPLTVTSAQKNPTAFYLCASIGIGYYGYTFGSGTRLTVV.

V and J are TRBV4-2 and TRBJ2-7; 8 bases agree with TRBD2. Germline V lookup: CDR1 LGHNA, CDR2 YNFKEQ. The CDR3 runs 16 residues. V shed 0 bases and J 2 bases; nucleotides not matched to a gene: 6. CDR3 nucleotide sequence: TGTGCCAGCAGCCAAGACGAGCGGGAGCGAACCTACGAGCAGTACTTC. It encodes CASSQDERERTYEQYF.

V and J are TRBV15 and TRBJ2-3, with D possibly being TRBD2 (6 bases). Germline CDR1 reads LNHNV; CDR2 reads YYDKDF (reference sequence). This CDR3 comprises 17 residues. Trimming left V 0 bases short and J 3 bases short, with 16 bases between. Written as DNA, the CDR3 is TGTGCCACCAGCAGAGATCGGGGGATGGGGAGTACAGATACGCAGTATTTT. Residues: CATSRDRGMGSTDTQYF.

The rearrangement joins TRBV29-1 to TRBJ1-1; 8 nucleotides agree with TRBD1. Looked up from germline, CDR1 is SQVTM and CDR2 is ANQGSEA. The trim removed 5 bases at V and 3 bases at J, leaving 8 bases unmatched. The CDR3 extends over 14 amino acids. CDR3 protein: CSVKLTGVDTEAFF. The CDR3 DNA is TGCAGCGTTAAACTGACAGGGGTGGACACTGAAGCTTTCTTT.

The chain uses TRBV6-6 and TRBJ2-7; TRBD1 matches 7 bases. Germline assignment: CDR1 MNHNY and CDR2 SVGAGI (reference sequence). The CDR3 runs to 14 residues. V shed 6 bases, J shed 6 bases, and the junction held 11 bases outside the gene matches. CDR3 nucleotide sequence: TGTGCCAGCAGCCAAGTCGGTGACAGGGCCGAGCAGTACTTC. This encodes CASSQVGDRAEQYF.

The V gene is TRBV10-3, the J gene TRBJ2-7, with D unresolved. This CDR3 has 12 amino acids. Between the trimmed V and J ends, which lost 3 bases and 6 bases, there was a span of 9 bases. Germline V gene sequence: CDR1 ENHRY, CDR2 SYGVKD. The CDR3 sequence is CAISDGIIEQYF. For the CDR3, the DNA is TGTGCCATCAGTGATGGCATCATCGAGCAGTACTTC.

The CDR3, as DNA: TGTGCCAGCAGTGGTGACAGGGGGCTCGAGCAGTACTTC. It yields the protein CASSGDRGLEQYF. This chain links TRBV6-5 with TRBJ2-7; 10 bases fit TRBD1. CDR1 is MNHEY and CDR2 is SVGAGI in the germline V gene. The CDR3 covers 13 residues. V lost 5 bases and J lost 6; bases outside the gene matches: 4.

The genes are TRBV29-1 and TRBJ1-1; D is unresolved. CDR3 length equals 13 residues. The V gene lost 1 base and the J gene lost 1 base, with 7 bases spanning the gap. Germline CDR1 reads SQVTM; CDR2 reads ANQGSEA. The CDR3 sequence: CSVEVRQNTEAFF. DNA for the CDR3: TGCAGCGTTGAAGTTCGGCAGAACACTGAAGCTTTCTTT.

The CDR3 here is CASSQAGGPAGTYNEQFF. CDR3 in DNA: TGCGCCAGCAGCCAGGCAGGGGGACCAGCGGGGACCTACAATGAGCAGTTCTTC. J is TRBJ2-1 and V is TRBV4-1; D is tentatively TRBD1 or TRBD2 (7 bases each). CDR1 and CDR2 (germline): MGHRA, YSYEKL. This CDR3 has 18 amino acids. V lost 3 bases and J 2 bases, leaving 20 bases between the germline ends.

Here the CDR3 DNA reads TGTGCCAGCAGCTCACAAGACTCCTACGAGCAGTACTTC. It is translated as CASSSQDSYEQYF. The chain combines TRBV7-2 with TRBJ2-7; D gene uncertain. This CDR3 is 13 amino acids long. CDR1 is SGHTA and CDR2 is FQGNSA in the germline V gene. The V end lost 4 bases, the J end lost 0 bases, and 7 bases lay between the germline ends.

The J gene is TRBJ2-7, the V gene TRBV5-4, with TRBD2 identical over 10 bases. The CDR3 is 15 residues long. Germline V gene sequence: CDR1 SGHNT, CDR2 YYREEE (reference sequence). Trimming removed 4 bases from V and 0 bases from J; junction bases left unmatched: 4. Here the CDR3 reads CASSLGTSDSYEQYF. The CDR3 bases are TGTGCCAGCAGCCTGGGGACTAGCGACTCCTACGAGCAGTACTTC.

In its sample, this clone was seen a few times. This sequence joins TRBV27 and TRBJ2-3; a weak D match, TRBD1 (7 bases). CDR3 length equals 18 residues. Germline values: CDR1 MNHEY, CDR2 SMNVEV (reference sequence). The germline V and J ends were trimmed by 5 bases and 2 bases, with 23 bases remaining between them. This CDR3 reads CASSQDRRGGLHTDTQYF. DNA of the CDR3: TGTGCCAGCAGTCAGGACAGGAGGGGAGGCCTACACACAGATACGCAGTATTTT.

The chain recombines TRBV7-9 with TRBJ2-1, with D possibly TRBD2 on 5 matching bases. Germline CDR1 is SEHNR and CDR2 is FQNEAQ (reference sequence). This CDR3 is 14 amino acids long. V was cut by 1 base and J by 9 bases, with 13 bases left in between. CDR3 DNA: TGTGCCAGCAGCTTAGAGTCGGGGAGTATTGAGCAGTTCTTC. Amino acids: CASSLESGSIEQFF.

This clone came up a few times. This chain uses TRBV29-1 with TRBJ2-7; tentatively, D is TRBD1 (5 bases). V lost 3 bases and J 2 bases, leaving 11 bases between the germline ends. There are 13 residues in the CDR3. Germline CDR1 and CDR2: SQVTM and ANQGSEA. The CDR3 DNA sequence: TGCAGCGTTGACTCGACAGACCCCTACGAGCAGTACTTC. Translated: CSVDSTDPYEQYF.

CDR3 in DNA: TGTGCCAGCAGTTCCTCACAGGGGGTTGGCAATCAGCCCCAGCATTTT. It encodes CASSSSQGVGNQPQHF. The chain links TRBV28 to TRBJ1-5, with 8 bases matching TRBD1. The CDR3 spans 16 residues. V lost 4 bases to trimming and J lost 2 bases; unmatched junction nucleotides: 7. Looked up from germline, CDR1 is MDHEN and CDR2 is SYDVKM. Using reference TRBV28 and TRBJ1-5 for the parts outside the CDR3, the full variable domain is DVKVTQSSRYLVKRTGEKVFLECVQDMDHENMFWYRQDPGLGLRLIYFSYDVKMKEKGDIPEGYSVSREKKERFSLILESASTNQTSMYLCASSSSQGVGNQPQHFGDGTRLSIL.

The V gene is TRBV29-1, the J gene TRBJ1-2, with D unclear. With 3 bases removed from V and 0 bases from J, the gap between germline ends came to 5 bases. The CDR3 has 12 amino acids. Germline V CDR1 and CDR2: SQVTM, ANQGSEA. The CDR3 sequence: CSVDFPNYGYTF. CDR3 sequence (DNA): TGCAGCGTTGATTTCCCTAACTATGGCTACACCTTC.

The rearrangement joins TRBV6-1 to TRBJ2-7; 10 nucleotides match TRBD1. This CDR3 contains 14 residues. Unmatched junction bases numbered 3, after V lost 3 bases and J lost 4 bases. CDR1 is MNHNS and CDR2 is SASEGT in the germline V gene. The CDR3 nucleotides read TGTGCCAGCAGTGATGGGACAGGGGATTACGAGCAGTACTTC. Amino acids: CASSDGTGDYEQYF.

This rearrangement joins TRBV5-5 to TRBJ2-7, with D maybe TRBD2 (6 bases). The CDR3 runs 14 residues. CDR1 and CDR2 from the germline V gene are SGHKS and YYEKEE (reference sequence). Trimming removed 1 base at V and 5 bases at J, with 13 bases between. CDR3 bases: TGTGCCAGCAGCTTGTTCGGGGGTTTCGACGAGCAGTACTTC. As protein: CASSLFGGFDEQYF.